The clone carrying this T cell receptor beta chain has more than one count but fewer than ten. The target antigen is unknown. This record comes from a study of T cells in Graves' hyperthyroidism and ophthalmopathy. Study-wide results and caveats: Ophthalmopathy, which appeared later, was predicted by the model a median 6.5 months before onset.

Using RNA transcripts as the source, TCR beta CDR3 regions were amplified. Using the HTBI primer set, a first-round RT-PCR was run on the TCR CDR3. TCRdb passed the multiplex PCR reads through MiXCR, listing each CDR3 protein once. Here the sample spans hundreds of thousands of distinct CDR3 sequences, approximately 36% being singletons. V was trimmed by 7 bases and J by 3 bases, leaving 13 bases between them. The CDR3 totals 14 residues. Per the germline V gene, CDR1 is ENHRY and CDR2 is SYGVKD. The clonotype was recovered from a woman aged 40 to 55 with Graves' hyperthyroidism. J is TRBJ1-5 and V is TRBV10-3; weak D call: TRBD1 (6 bases). The sequencing sample was made of blood. DNA for the CDR3: TGTGCCATCACCGACGGACAGCCCAATCAGCCCCAGCATTTT. Amino acid sequence: CAITDGQPNQPQHF.